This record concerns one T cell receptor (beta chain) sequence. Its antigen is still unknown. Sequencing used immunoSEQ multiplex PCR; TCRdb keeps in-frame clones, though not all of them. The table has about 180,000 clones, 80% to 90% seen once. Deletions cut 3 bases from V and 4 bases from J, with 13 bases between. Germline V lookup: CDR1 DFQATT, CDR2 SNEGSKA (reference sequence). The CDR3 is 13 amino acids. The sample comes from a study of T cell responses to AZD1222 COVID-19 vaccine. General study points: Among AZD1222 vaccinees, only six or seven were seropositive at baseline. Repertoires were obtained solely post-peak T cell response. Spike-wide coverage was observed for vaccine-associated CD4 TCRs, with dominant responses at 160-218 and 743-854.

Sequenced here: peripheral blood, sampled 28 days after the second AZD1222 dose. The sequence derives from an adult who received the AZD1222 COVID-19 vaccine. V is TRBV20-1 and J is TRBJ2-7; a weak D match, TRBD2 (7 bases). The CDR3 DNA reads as TGCAGTGCTAGTGACGGGGGGCGGTACGAGCAGTACTTC. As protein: CSASDGGRYEQYF.